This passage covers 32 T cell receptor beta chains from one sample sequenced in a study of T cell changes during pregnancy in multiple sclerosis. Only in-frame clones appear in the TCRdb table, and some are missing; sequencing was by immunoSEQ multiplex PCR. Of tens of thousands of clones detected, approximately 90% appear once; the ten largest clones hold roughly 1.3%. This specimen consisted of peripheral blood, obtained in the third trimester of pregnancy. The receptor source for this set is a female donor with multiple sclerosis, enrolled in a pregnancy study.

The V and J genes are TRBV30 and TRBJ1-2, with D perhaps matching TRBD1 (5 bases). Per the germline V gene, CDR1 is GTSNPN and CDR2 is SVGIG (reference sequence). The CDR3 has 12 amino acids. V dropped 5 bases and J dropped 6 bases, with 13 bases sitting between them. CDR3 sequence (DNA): TGTGCCTGGGCCCTCTGGGGGGATGGCTACACCTTC. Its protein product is CAWALWGDGYTF.

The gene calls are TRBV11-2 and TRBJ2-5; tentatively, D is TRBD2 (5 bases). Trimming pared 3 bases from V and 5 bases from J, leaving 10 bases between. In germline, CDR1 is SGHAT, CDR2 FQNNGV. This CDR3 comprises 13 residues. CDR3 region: CASSFGVSETQYF. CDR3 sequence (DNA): TGTGCCAGCAGCTTCGGGGTGTCGGAGACCCAGTACTTC.

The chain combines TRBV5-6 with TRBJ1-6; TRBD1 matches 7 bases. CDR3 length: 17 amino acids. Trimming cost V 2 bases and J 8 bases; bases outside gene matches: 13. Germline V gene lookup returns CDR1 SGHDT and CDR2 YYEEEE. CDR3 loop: CASSFNRGPQGYSPLHF. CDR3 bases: TGTGCCAGCAGCTTTAACAGGGGCCCTCAGGGATATTCACCCCTCCACTTT. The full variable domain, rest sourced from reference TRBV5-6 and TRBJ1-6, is DAGVTQSPTHLIKTRGQQVTLRCSPKSGHDTVSWYQQALGQGPQFIFQYYEEEERQRGNFPDRFSGHQFPNYSSELNVNALLLGDSALYLCASSFNRGPQGYSPLHFGNGTRLTVT.

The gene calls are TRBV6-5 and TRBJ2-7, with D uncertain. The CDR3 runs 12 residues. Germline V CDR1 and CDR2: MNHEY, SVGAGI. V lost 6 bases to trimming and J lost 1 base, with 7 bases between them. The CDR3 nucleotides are TGTGCCAGCAGAACACCTTCCTACGAGCAGTACTTC. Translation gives CASRTPSYEQYF.

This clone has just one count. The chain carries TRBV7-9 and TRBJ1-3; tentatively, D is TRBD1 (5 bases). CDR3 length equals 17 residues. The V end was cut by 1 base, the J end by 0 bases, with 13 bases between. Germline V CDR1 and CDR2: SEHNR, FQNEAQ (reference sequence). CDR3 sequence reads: CASSLVKGISSGNTIYF. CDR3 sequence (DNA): TGTGCCAGCAGCTTAGTTAAGGGGATAAGCTCTGGAAACACCATATATTTT.

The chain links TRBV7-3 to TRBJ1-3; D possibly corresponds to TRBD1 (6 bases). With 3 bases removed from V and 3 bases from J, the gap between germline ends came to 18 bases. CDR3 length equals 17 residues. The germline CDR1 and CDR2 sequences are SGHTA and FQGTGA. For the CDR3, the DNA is TGTGCCAGCAGCTTTAACCGGGGGGGCAAACTTGGAAACACCATATATTTT. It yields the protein CASSFNRGGKLGNTIYF.

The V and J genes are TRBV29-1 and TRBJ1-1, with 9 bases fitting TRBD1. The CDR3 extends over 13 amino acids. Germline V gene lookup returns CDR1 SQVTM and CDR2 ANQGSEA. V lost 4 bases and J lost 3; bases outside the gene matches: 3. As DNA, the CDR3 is TGCAGCGTTGTCCGGGACAGGGACACTGAAGCTTTCTTT. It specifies CSVVRDRDTEAFF.

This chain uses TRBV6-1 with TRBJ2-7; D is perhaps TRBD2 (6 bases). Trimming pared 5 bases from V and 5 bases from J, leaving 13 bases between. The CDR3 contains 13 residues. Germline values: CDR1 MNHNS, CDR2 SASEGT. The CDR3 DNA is TGTGCCAGCAGTTTACTCCGGGAGCACGAGCAGTACTTC. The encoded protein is CASSLLREHEQYF.

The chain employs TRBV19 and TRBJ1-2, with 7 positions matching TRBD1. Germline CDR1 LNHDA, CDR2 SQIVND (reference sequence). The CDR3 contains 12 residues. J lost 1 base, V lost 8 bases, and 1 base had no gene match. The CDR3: CASYRGNYGYTF. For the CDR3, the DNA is TGTGCCAGTTACAGGGGTAACTATGGCTACACCTTC.

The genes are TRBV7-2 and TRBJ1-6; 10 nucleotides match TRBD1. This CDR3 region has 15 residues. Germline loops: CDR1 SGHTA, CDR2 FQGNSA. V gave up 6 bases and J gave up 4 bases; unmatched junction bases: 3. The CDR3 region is CASSLGQGYNSPLHF. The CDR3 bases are TGTGCCAGCAGTTTGGGACAGGGGTATAATTCACCCCTCCACTTT.

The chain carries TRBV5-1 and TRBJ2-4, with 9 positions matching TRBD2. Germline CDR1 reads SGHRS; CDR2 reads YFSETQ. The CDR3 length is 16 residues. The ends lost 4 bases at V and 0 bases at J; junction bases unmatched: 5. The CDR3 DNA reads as TGCGCCAGCAGCCCTCTAGCGGGGATAGCCAAAAACATTCAGTACTTC. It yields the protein CASSPLAGIAKNIQYF.

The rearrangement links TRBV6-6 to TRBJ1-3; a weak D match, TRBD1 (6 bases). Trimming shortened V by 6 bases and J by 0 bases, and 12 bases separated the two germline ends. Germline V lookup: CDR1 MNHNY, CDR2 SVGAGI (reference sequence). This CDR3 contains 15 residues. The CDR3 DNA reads TGTGCCAGCAGGACAGGAGGTTACTCTGGAAACACCATATATTTT. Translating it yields CASRTGGYSGNTIYF.

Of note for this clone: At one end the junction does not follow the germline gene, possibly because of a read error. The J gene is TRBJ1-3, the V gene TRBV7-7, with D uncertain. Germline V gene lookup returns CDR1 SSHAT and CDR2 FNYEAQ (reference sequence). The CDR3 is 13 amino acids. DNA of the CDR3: TGTGCTAGCAGCCTGGGCCCGGGAAACACCATATATTTT. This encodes CASSLGPGNTIYF.

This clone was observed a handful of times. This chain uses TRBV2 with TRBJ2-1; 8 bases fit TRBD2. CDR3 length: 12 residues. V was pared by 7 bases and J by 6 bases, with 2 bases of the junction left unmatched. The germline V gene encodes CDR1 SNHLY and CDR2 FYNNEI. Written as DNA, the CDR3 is TGTGCCAGCAACGGGGGGGCCAATGAGCAGTTCTTC. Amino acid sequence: CASNGGANEQFF. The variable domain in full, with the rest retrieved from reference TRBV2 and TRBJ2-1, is EPEVTQTPSHQVTQMGQEVILRCVPISNHLYFYWYRQILGQKVEFLVSFYNNEISEKSEIFDDQFSVERPDGSNFTLKIRSTKLEDSAMYFCASNGGANEQFFGPGTRLTVL.

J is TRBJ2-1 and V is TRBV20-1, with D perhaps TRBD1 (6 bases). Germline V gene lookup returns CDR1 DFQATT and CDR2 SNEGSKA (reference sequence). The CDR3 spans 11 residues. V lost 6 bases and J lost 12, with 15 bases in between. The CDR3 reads CSAYQGSGQFF. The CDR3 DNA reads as TGCAGTGCCTATCAGGGGTCGGGGCAGTTCTTC.

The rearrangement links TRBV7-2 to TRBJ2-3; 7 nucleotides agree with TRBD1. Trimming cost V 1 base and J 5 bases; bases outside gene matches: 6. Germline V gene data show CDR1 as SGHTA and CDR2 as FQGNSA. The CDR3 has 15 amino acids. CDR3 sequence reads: CASSLGYRGLDTQYF. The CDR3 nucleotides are TGTGCCAGCAGCTTAGGCTACAGGGGTCTAGATACGCAGTATTTT.

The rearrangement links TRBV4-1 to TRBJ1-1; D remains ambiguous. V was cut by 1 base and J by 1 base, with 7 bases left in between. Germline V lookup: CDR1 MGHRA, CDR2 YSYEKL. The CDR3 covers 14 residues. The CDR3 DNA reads TGCGCCAGCAGCCAAGGCTGGGCGAACACTGAAGCTTTCTTT. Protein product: CASSQGWANTEAFF.

CDR3 DNA: TGTGCCAGCAGCTCGCCGGGACTACGCAATGAGCAGTTCTTC. It codes for CASSSPGLRNEQFF. The rearrangement joins TRBV5-4 to TRBJ2-1, with TRBD2 identical over 7 bases. This CDR3 has 14 residues. Germline CDR1 and CDR2: SGHNT and YYREEE (reference sequence). Unmatched junction bases numbered 6, after V lost 3 bases and J lost 6 bases.

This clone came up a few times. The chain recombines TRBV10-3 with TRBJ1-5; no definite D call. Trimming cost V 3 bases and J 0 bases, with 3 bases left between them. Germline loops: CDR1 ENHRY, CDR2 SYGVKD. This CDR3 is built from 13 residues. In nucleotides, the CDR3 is TGTGCCATCAGTGACGGTAGCAATCAGCCCCAGCATTTT. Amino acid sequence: CAISDGSNQPQHF.

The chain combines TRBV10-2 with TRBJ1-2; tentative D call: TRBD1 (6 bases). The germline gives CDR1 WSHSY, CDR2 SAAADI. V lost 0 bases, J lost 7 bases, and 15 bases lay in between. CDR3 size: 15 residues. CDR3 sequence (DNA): TGCGCCAGCAGTGAGTCGATGGCAGGGGCGTCTGGCTACACCTTC. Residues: CASSESMAGASGYTF.

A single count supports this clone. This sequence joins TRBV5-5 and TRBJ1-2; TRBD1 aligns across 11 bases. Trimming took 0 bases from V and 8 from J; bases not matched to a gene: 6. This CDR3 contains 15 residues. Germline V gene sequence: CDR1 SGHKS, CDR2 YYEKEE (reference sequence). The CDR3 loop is CASSLVGQGAKGYTF. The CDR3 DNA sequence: TGTGCCAGCAGCTTGGTTGGACAGGGGGCGAAGGGCTACACCTTC.

The CDR3 loop is CASSVEAGIYEQYF. In DNA form, the CDR3 reads TGTGCCAGCAGTGTAGAGGCAGGGATCTACGAGCAGTACTTC. The V and J genes are TRBV2 and TRBJ2-7; D is perhaps TRBD1 (5 bases). Germline CDR1 reads SNHLY; CDR2 reads FYNNEI. This CDR3 is 14 amino acids long. Trimming took 4 bases from V and 3 from J, leaving 13 bases between them.

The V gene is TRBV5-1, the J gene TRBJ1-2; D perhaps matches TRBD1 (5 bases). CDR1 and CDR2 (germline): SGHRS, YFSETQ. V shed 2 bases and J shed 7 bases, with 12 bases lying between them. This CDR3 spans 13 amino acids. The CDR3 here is CASSFTGGGGYTF. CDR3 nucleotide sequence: TGCGCCAGCAGCTTTACCGGGGGGGGTGGCTACACCTTC.

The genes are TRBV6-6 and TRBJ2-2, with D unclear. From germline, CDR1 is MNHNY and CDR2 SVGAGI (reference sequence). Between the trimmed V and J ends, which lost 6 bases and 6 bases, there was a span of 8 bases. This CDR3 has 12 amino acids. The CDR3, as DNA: TGTGCCAGCAGCCTTCGTCCCGGGGAGCTGTTTTTT. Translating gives CASSLRPGELFF.

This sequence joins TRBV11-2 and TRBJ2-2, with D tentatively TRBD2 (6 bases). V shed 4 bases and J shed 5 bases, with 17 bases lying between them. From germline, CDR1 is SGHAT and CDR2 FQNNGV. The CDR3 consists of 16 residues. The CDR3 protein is CASSSPLWGDTGELFF. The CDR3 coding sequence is TGTGCCAGCAGCTCCCCTCTTTGGGGGGATACCGGGGAGCTGTTTTTT.

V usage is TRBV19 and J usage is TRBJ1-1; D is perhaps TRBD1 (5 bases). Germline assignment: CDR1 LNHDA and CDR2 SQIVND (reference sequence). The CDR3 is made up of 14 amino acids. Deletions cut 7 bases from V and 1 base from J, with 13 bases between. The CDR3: CASTSTTGNTEAFF. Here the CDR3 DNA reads TGTGCCAGTACCTCAACCACAGGGAACACTGAAGCTTTCTTT.

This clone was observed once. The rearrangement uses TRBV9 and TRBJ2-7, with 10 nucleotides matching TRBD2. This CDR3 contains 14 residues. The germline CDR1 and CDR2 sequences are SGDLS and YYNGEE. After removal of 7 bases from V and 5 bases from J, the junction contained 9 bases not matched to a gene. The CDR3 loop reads CASGRAGGLDEQYF. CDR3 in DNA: TGTGCCAGCGGCCGAGCGGGGGGGCTTGACGAGCAGTACTTC.

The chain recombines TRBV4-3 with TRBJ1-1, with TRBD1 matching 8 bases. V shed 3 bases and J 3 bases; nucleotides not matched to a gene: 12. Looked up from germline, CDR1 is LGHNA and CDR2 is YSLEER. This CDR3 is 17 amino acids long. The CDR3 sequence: CASSQAYRGALDTEAFF. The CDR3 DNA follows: TGCGCCAGCAGCCAGGCCTACAGGGGGGCGCTTGACACTGAAGCTTTCTTT.

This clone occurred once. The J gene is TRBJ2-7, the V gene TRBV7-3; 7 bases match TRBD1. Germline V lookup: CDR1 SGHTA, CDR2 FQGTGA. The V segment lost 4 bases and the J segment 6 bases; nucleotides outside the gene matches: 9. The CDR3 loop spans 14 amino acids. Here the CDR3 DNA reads TGTGCCAGCAGCTCTGGGACAGTACCTTCCGAGCAGTACTTC. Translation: CASSSGTVPSEQYF.

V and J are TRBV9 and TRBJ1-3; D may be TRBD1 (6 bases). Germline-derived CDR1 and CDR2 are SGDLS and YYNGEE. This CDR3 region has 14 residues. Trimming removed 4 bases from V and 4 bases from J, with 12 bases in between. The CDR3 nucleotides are TGTGCCAGCAGCCCCTCAAGGGGGGGAAACACCATATATTTT. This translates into CASSPSRGGNTIYF.

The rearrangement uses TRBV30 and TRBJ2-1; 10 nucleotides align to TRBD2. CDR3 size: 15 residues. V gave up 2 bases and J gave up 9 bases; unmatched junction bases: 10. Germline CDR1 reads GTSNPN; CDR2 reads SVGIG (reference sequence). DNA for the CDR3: TGTGCCTGGAGTTGGGGAGCGGGGGGGCTTGGTGAGCAGTTCTTC. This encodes CAWSWGAGGLGEQFF.

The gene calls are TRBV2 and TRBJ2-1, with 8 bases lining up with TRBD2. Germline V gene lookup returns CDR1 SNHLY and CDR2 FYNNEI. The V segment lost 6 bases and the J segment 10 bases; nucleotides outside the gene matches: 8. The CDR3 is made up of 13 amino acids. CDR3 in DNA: TGTGCCAGCAGGGCCGGGGGGGCCGGGGAGCAGTTCTTC. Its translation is CASRAGGAGEQFF.